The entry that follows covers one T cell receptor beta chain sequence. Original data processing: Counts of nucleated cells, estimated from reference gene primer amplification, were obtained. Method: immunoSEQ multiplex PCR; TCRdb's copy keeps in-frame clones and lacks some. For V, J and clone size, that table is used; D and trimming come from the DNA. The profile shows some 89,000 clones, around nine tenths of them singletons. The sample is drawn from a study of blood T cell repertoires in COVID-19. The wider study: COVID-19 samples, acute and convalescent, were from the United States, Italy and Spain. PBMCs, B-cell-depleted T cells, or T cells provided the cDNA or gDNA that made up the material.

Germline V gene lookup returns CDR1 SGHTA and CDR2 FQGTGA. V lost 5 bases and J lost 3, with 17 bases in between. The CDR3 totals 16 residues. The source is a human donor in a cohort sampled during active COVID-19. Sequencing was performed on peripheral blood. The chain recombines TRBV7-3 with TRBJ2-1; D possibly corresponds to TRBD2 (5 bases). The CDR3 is CASSPTALGGYNEQFF. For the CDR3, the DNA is TGTGCCAGCAGCCCCACCGCGTTAGGAGGCTACAATGAGCAGTTCTTC.